This entry lists 27 T cell receptor beta chains sequenced from one sample in a study of Graves' ophthalmopathy and Graves' hyperthyroidism. Researchers took RNA transcripts and amplified TCR beta CDR3 regions from them. Following a first-round RT-PCR that used HTBI primers, a second-round multiplex PCR was carried out. TCRdb processed the multiplex PCR reads anew with MiXCR; each CDR3 protein has one entry. The sample contains 650,000 to 900,000 distinct CDR3 sequences, approximately 40% of which appear only once. The sample taken for sequencing was peripheral blood. The receptors were gathered from an adult man with Graves' ophthalmopathy.

In regard to this clonotype: A read error is possible here, since a much larger clone lies one base away. The V and J genes are TRBV7-9 and TRBJ2-7; weak D call: TRBD1 (6 bases). Per the germline V gene, CDR1 is SEHNR and CDR2 is FQNEAQ (reference sequence). The length of the CDR3 is 14 residues. CDR3 nucleotides: TGTGCCAGCAGTTTGGCAGGGGCGACCTACGGGCAGTACTTC. Its protein is CASSLAGATYGQYF.

This clonotype was counted only a few times. V is TRBV20-1 and J is TRBJ1-5; D may be TRBD1 (5 bases). V lost 0 bases, J lost 3 bases, and 15 bases lay in between. Germline CDR1 DFQATT, CDR2 SNEGSKA (reference sequence). This CDR3 contains 16 residues. CDR3: CSARDPRAGTNQPQHF. The DNA for the CDR3 is TGCAGTGCTAGAGACCCGAGGGCAGGGACCAATCAGCCCCAGCATTTT.

The CDR3 DNA reads TGTGCCAGCAGTTACGCGGGAGCGGTTGGCGAGCAGTACTTC. Its translation is CASSYAGAVGEQYF. The rearrangement joins TRBV6-5 to TRBJ2-7; 7 bases map to TRBD2. Germline CDR1 MNHEY, CDR2 SVGAGI. This CDR3 is 14 amino acids long. V shed 2 bases, J shed 6 bases, and the junction held 7 bases outside the gene matches.

Points on this clonotype: A read error may produce the germline difference seen at one junction end. The rearrangement joins TRBV5-1 to TRBJ1-3, with D perhaps TRBD1 (5 bases). Germline V lookup: CDR1 SGHRS, CDR2 YFSETQ. The CDR3 contains 16 residues. CDR3 nucleotide sequence: TGTGCCAGCAGCCGGACACCGGCGGACTCTGGAAACACCATATATTTT. Its translation is CASSRTPADSGNTIYF.

Notes on this clonotype: This may stem from a read error, because a much larger clone lies one nucleotide away. The chain is built from TRBV2 and TRBJ2-5; 11 bases are a match to TRBD1. The V gene end was trimmed by 8 bases and the J gene end by 4 bases; junction bases not matched to a gene: 6. The CDR3 contains 14 residues. CDR1 and CDR2 from the germline V gene are SNHLY and FYNNEI. Here the CDR3 reads CASGDRGGGETQYF. CDR3 nucleotides: TGTGCCAGCGGGGACAGGGGGGGGGGAGAGACCCAGTACTTC.

V gene TRBV7-9 combines with J gene TRBJ1-4; weak D call: TRBD1 (5 bases). The CDR3 has 17 residues. V lost 1 base, J lost 4 bases, and 16 bases lay in between. Germline V gene data show CDR1 as SEHNR and CDR2 as FQNEAQ (reference sequence). CDR3 sequence reads: CASSLVSLGALNEKLFF. As DNA, the CDR3 is TGTGCCAGCAGCTTAGTATCCTTAGGGGCGCTTAATGAAAAACTGTTTTTT.

About this clonotype: As the CDR3 is not closed by the conserved phenylalanine or tryptophan, this likely results from a read error. This sequence joins TRBV20-1 and TRBJ2-5; D ambiguous. Per the germline V gene, CDR1 is DFQATT and CDR2 is SNEGSKA (reference sequence). This CDR3 is 12 amino acids long. The V gene lost 3 bases and the J gene lost 0 bases, with 5 bases spanning the gap. The DNA of the CDR3 is TGCAGTGCTAGCTACTACCAAGAGACCCAGTACGTC. Encoded protein: CSASYYQETQYV.

CDR3 protein: CASSVELQGARAEETQYF. CDR3 sequence (DNA): TGTGCCAGCAGCGTAGAGCTACAGGGGGCGAGGGCCGAGGAGACCCAGTACTTC. V gene TRBV7-9 combines with J gene TRBJ2-5; 9 bases match TRBD1. Trimming took 5 bases from V and 5 from J; bases not matched to a gene: 18. CDR3 length: 18 residues. The V gene's germline CDR1 is SEHNR and CDR2 FQNEAQ (reference sequence).

This clonotype was observed a handful of times. J is TRBJ2-2 and V is TRBV4-1; D is unclear. The ends were cut back, 2 bases at V and 4 bases at J, with 11 bases in the middle. CDR1 MGHRA and CDR2 YSYEKL come from the germline V gene. The CDR3 loop spans 15 amino acids. The CDR3 loop reads CASSQLKAGTGELFF. The CDR3 DNA reads as TGCGCCAGCAGCCAATTGAAGGCAGGCACCGGGGAGCTGTTTTTT.

V is TRBV7-9 and J is TRBJ1-5; no clear D. With 2 bases removed from V and 8 bases from J, the gap between germline ends came to 10 bases. CDR1 and CDR2 from the germline V gene are SEHNR and FQNEAQ (reference sequence). CDR3 size: 13 residues. The CDR3 loop reads CASSLIAGEPQHF. CDR3 in DNA: TGTGCCAGCAGCTTAATAGCCGGGGAGCCCCAGCATTTT.

Note on this clonotype: A junction boundary mismatches the germline segment, possibly from a read error. The chain is built from TRBV15 and TRBJ2-5, with unresolved D. The CDR3 runs to 15 residues. Per germline, CDR1 LNHNV and CDR2 YYDKDF (reference sequence). CDR3 protein: CATSVMRLSGEAQYF. CDR3 coding DNA: TGTGCCACCAGCGTCATGAGACTCTCAGGAGAGGCCCAGTACTTC.

The chain has TRBV20-1 and TRBJ1-2; no definite D call. V lost 4 bases to trimming and J lost 4 bases, with 10 bases between them. This CDR3 region has 12 residues. Germline V CDR1 and CDR2: DFQATT, SNEGSKA (reference sequence). CDR3 sequence: CSANEGGYGYTF. The CDR3 region has the DNA TGCAGTGCTAACGAAGGAGGCTATGGCTACACCTTC.

As DNA, the CDR3 is TGCAGTGCTAGCGTGGCGGGTTCACCCCTCCACTTT. Its translation is CSASVAGSPLHF. This chain uses TRBV20-1 with TRBJ1-6; unclear D gene. The CDR3 covers 12 residues. V shed 3 bases and J shed 9 bases, with 9 bases lying between them. Germline assignment: CDR1 DFQATT and CDR2 SNEGSKA (reference sequence).

The V call is TRBV6-1, the J call TRBJ2-7; D is undetermined. V was trimmed by 5 bases and J by 7 bases, leaving 9 bases between them. The CDR3 sequence is 11 residues long. Germline V lookup: CDR1 MNHNS, CDR2 SASEGT. The CDR3 loop reads CASSRSREQYF. CDR3 coding DNA: TGTGCCAGCAGTAGAAGCAGGGAGCAGTACTTC.

This sequence joins TRBV7-9 and TRBJ1-6; D is unclear. This CDR3 has 15 residues. Trimming took 2 bases from V and 7 from J, leaving 12 bases between them. Germline assignment: CDR1 SEHNR and CDR2 FQNEAQ (reference sequence). The CDR3 sequence: CASSLIAGENSPLHF. CDR3 nucleotides: TGTGCCAGCAGCTTAATAGCCGGGGAAAATTCACCCCTCCACTTT. Variable domain in full (rest from reference TRBV7-9 and TRBJ1-6): DTGVSQNPRHKITKRGQNVTFRCDPISEHNRLYWYRQTLGQGPEFLTYFQNEAQLEKSRLLSDRFSAERPKGSFSTLEIQRTEQGDSAMYLCASSLIAGENSPLHFGNGTRLTVT.

This clonotype turned up a few times. The chain joins TRBV7-3 to TRBJ1-1; D remains unclear. V lost 1 base and J 0 bases, leaving 9 bases between the germline ends. Germline V gene sequence: CDR1 SGHTA, CDR2 FQGTGA. CDR3 length equals 15 residues. CDR3 protein: CASSLMSGVNTEAFF. The CDR3 bases are TGTGCCAGCAGCTTAATGTCCGGGGTGAACACTGAAGCTTTCTTT.

The rearrangement links TRBV10-3 to TRBJ2-7, with D perhaps matching TRBD2 (6 bases). The V end lost 10 bases, the J end lost 2 bases, and 24 bases lay between the germline ends. The germline V gene encodes CDR1 ENHRY and CDR2 SYGVKD. The CDR3 sequence is 16 residues long. The CDR3 DNA follows: TGTGCCAGCAGGGAAACCGGGACTCGGACCGCCTACGAGCAGTACTTC. It is translated as CASRETGTRTAYEQYF.

There are a few counts of this clonotype. The chain carries TRBV9 and TRBJ1-2; D might be TRBD1 (6 bases). V was trimmed by 3 bases and J by 2 bases, leaving 14 bases between them. The CDR3 covers 15 residues. Per the germline V gene, CDR1 is SGDLS and CDR2 is YYNGEE. The CDR3 sequence is CASSDGRGNNYGYTF. The CDR3 coding sequence is TGTGCCAGCAGCGACGGTAGGGGGAACAACTATGGCTACACCTTC.

V gene TRBV11-1 combines with J gene TRBJ2-2, with TRBD1 identical over 8 bases. Germline V lookup: CDR1 SGHAT, CDR2 FQDESV (reference sequence). V was pared by 1 base and J by 7 bases, with 5 bases of the junction left unmatched. CDR3 size: 15 residues. This CDR3 is CASSLVDRANGELFF. The CDR3 coding sequence is TGTGCCAGCAGCTTAGTGGACAGGGCGAACGGGGAGCTGTTTTTT.

A remark on this clonotype: At one of its ends the junction is not consistent with the germline gene, which may arise from a read error. The V and J genes are TRBV10-3 and TRBJ1-6; D uncertain. The CDR3 is made up of 14 amino acids. Germline values: CDR1 ENHRY, CDR2 SYGVKD. The CDR3 protein is CASSEREGWSPLHF. The CDR3 DNA reads as TGTGCCAGCAGTGAGAGGGAAGGGTGGTCACCCCTCCACTTT.

This clonotype turned up a few times. One base away lies a much larger clone, so this may be a sequencing read error. The rearrangement joins TRBV7-9 to TRBJ1-2, with unresolved D. CDR3 length: 14 residues. Germline assignment: CDR1 SEHNR and CDR2 FQNEAQ (reference sequence). V lost 2 bases, J lost 1 base, and 8 bases lay in between. CDR3 loop: CASSLIGLNYGYTF. CDR3 DNA: TGTGCCAGCAGCTTAATAGGGCTTAACTATGGCTACACCTTC.

The chain employs TRBV5-4 and TRBJ2-5, with TRBD1 matching 8 bases. J gave up 4 bases and V 2 bases, and 7 bases lay outside the gene matches. Germline V CDR1 and CDR2: SGHNT, YYREEE (reference sequence). CDR3 length: 15 amino acids. CDR3 in amino acids: CASSLQQGAGETQYF. The CDR3 bases are TGTGCCAGCAGCTTACAGCAGGGGGCAGGAGAGACCCAGTACTTC.

V usage is TRBV7-9 and J usage is TRBJ2-7; D unresolved. The CDR3 runs to 14 residues. Trimming left V 1 base short and J 3 bases short, with 10 bases between. Germline-derived CDR1 and CDR2 are SEHNR and FQNEAQ (reference sequence). CDR3: CASSLGNIVYEQYF. CDR3 DNA sequence: TGTGCCAGCAGCTTAGGTAACATTGTCTACGAGCAGTACTTC.

The rearrangement uses TRBV7-8 and TRBJ1-6, with unresolved D. V was cut by 6 bases and J by 8 bases, with 11 bases left in between. Germline-derived CDR1 and CDR2 are SGHVS and FQNEAQ. The CDR3 sequence is 13 residues long. The DNA of the CDR3 is TGTGCCAGCAGTTTAAATATGGATTCACCCCTCCACTTT. Amino acids: CASSLNMDSPLHF.

This clonotype came up many times. The chain recombines TRBV10-2 with TRBJ2-7; 9 bases fit TRBD2. The length of the CDR3 is 13 residues. Per germline, CDR1 WSHSY and CDR2 SAAADI. V lost 4 bases to trimming and J lost 4 bases; unmatched junction nucleotides: 2. The CDR3 is CASSVAGEYEQYF. The DNA for the CDR3 is TGCGCCAGCAGTGTAGCGGGAGAATACGAGCAGTACTTC.

This clonotype was observed a handful of times. The chain is built from TRBV9 and TRBJ1-1; TRBD1 is a possible D gene (6 bases). Germline CDR1 and CDR2: SGDLS and YYNGEE. The CDR3 runs to 16 residues. V lost 2 bases to trimming and J lost 4 bases, with 18 bases between them. The CDR3 region has the DNA TGTGCCAGCAGCGTGGGGGCGGAATCCGTCTCCACTGAAGCTTTCTTT. Encoded protein: CASSVGAESVSTEAFF.

Many counts were recorded for this clonotype. V is TRBV5-8 and J is TRBJ1-6; no clear D. In germline, CDR1 is SGHTS, CDR2 YDEGEE. The CDR3 loop spans 15 amino acids. V shed 3 bases and J shed 6 bases, with 13 bases lying between them. CDR3 amino acids: CASSSSLSLNSPLHF. In DNA, the CDR3 is TGTGCCAGCAGCTCGAGCCTTTCCCTTAATTCACCCCTCCACTTT.